This TCR beta chain was retrieved from a study of blood T cell repertoires in COVID-19. Study in general: In each case, the material was cDNA or gDNA derived from T cells, B-cell-depleted T cells, or PBMCs.

The CDR3 extends over 14 amino acids. Germline CDR1 reads SGHDN; CDR2 reads FVKESK. V lost 4 bases, J lost 7 bases, and 16 bases lay in between. Assay: immunoSEQ multiplex PCR; the TCRdb copy retains only in-frame clones and omits some. The data contain 30,000 to 35,000 clones, 93% of them singletons. The rearrangement links TRBV14 to TRBJ1-1, with a weak D call TRBD1 (6 bases). The receptor comes from a human donor in a cohort sampled during active COVID-19. Sequences were obtained from peripheral blood. The CDR3 is CASSPLAGAGEAFF. The CDR3, as DNA: TGTGCCAGCAGCCCGCTTGCGGGGGCAGGTGAAGCTTTCTTT.